This TCR beta chain was identified in a study of blood T cell repertoires in COVID-19. Study-wide context: Sites across the United States, Italy and Spain contributed samples from acute and convalescent COVID-19. PBMCs, B-cell-depleted T cells, or T cells were the source of the cDNA or gDNA that made up the material.

Repertoires were generated with immunoSEQ multiplex PCR, while TCRdb's copy carries only in-frame clones and drops some. Of 70,000 to 85,000 clones in the sample, around 90% were seen once. This CDR3 is built from 15 residues. CDR1 is KGHSH and CDR2 is LQKENI in the germline V gene. V shed 3 bases, J shed 2 bases, and the junction held 5 bases outside the gene matches. The V gene is TRBV18, the J gene TRBJ2-3; 7 positions agree with TRBD1. The sequence came from a woman in her fifties or sixties with active COVID-19. Material: peripheral blood. The CDR3 loop reads CASSPGTANTDTQYF. The CDR3 DNA reads TGTGCCAGCTCACCCGGGACAGCGAACACAGATACGCAGTATTTT.